The entry below gives a single T cell receptor (beta chain) sequence along with its context. Antigen: not known. These data originate in a study of cytomegalovirus exposure and HLA in healthy donors. General study findings and limits: Analysis performed later showed TCR beta chains linked to HLA being more clonally expanded than equally common others. The study labeled 164 TCR beta chains cytomegalovirus-associated.

The CDR3 length is 14 residues. V lost 7 bases and J 7 bases, leaving 16 bases between the germline ends. The germline V gene encodes CDR1 MDHEN and CDR2 SYDVKM. A multiplex PCR was run with 60 Vbeta primers and 13 Jbeta primers. Sequenced by immunoSEQ multiplex PCR; TCRdb stores in-frame clones only, minus some. The data contain around 150,000 clones, approximately 68% of them singletons. The rearrangement joins TRBV28 to TRBJ1-4, with a possible D match to TRBD1 (6 bases). This TCR was recovered from a man in his sixties in good health and CMV-seronegative. The sequencing input was PBMCs. The CDR3 DNA is TGTGCCAGCACCATTAGGGGGGGGTCTGAAAAACTGTTTTTT. Protein product: CASTIRGGSEKLFF.